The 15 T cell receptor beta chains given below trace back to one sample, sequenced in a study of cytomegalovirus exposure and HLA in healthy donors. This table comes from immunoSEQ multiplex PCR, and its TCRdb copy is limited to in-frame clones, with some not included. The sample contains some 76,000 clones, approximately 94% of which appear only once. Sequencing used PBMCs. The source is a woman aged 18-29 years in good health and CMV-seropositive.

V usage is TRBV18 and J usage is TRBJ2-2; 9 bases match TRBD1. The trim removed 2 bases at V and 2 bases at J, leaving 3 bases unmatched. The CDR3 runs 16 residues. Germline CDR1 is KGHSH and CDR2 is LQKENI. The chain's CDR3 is CASSPGTGLNTGELFF. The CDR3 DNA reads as TGTGCCAGCTCACCAGGGACAGGGCTAAACACCGGGGAGCTGTTTTTT.

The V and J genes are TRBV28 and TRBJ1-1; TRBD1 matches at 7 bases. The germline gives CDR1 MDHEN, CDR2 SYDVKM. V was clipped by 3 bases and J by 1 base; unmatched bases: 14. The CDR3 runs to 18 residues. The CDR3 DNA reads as TGTGCCAGCAGTTTTTGGGCGATCGTGGGACAGAAGAACACTGAAGCTTTCTTT. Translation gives CASSFWAIVGQKNTEAFF.

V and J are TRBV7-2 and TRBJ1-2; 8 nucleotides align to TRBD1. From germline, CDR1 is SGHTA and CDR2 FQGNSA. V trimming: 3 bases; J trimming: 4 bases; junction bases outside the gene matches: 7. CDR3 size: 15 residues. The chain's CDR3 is CASSFSGGAGYGYTF. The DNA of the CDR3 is TGTGCCAGCAGCTTTTCAGGGGGCGCGGGCTATGGCTACACCTTC.

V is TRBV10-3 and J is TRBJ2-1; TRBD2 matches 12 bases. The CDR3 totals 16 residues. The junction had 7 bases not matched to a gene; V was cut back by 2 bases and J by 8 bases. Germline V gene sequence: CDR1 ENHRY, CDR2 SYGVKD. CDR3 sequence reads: CAISELAGGPGDEQFF. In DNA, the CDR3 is TGTGCCATCAGTGAGCTAGCGGGGGGGCCCGGTGATGAGCAGTTCTTC.

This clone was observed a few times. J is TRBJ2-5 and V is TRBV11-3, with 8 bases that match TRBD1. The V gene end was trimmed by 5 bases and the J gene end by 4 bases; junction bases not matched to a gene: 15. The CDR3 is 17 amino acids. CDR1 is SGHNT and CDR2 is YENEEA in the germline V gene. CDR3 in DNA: TGTGCCAGCAGCCATTCCTACGACAGGGGCGCGGGAGAGACCCAGTACTTC. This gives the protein CASSHSYDRGAGETQYF.

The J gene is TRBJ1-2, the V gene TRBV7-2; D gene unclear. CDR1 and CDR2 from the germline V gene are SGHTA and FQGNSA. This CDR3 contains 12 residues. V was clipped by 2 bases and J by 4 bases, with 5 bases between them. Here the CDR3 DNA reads TGTGCCAGCAGCTTACGCAGCTATGGCTACACCTTC. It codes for CASSLRSYGYTF.

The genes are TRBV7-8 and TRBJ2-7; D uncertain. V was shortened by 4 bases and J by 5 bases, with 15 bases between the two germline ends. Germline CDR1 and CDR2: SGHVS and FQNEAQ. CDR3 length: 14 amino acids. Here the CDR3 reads CASSYIAVVNEQYF. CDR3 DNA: TGTGCCAGCAGCTATATAGCAGTTGTCAACGAGCAGTACTTC.

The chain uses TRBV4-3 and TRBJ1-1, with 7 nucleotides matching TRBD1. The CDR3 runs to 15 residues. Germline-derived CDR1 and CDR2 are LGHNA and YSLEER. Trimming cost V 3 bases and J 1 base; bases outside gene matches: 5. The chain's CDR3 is CASSHGDSANTEAFF. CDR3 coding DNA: TGCGCCAGCAGCCACGGGGACAGCGCGAACACTGAAGCTTTCTTT.

The CDR3 spells CASSSGLAGVTGELFF. For the CDR3, the DNA is TGTGCCAGCAGTTCCGGACTAGCGGGAGTCACCGGGGAGCTGTTTTTT. The chain combines TRBV6-5 with TRBJ2-2; 13 bases agree with TRBD2. The V and J ends lost 4 bases and 4 bases, in that order; junction bases with no gene match: 3. The CDR3 contains 16 residues. The germline CDR1 and CDR2 sequences are MNHEY and SVGAGI.

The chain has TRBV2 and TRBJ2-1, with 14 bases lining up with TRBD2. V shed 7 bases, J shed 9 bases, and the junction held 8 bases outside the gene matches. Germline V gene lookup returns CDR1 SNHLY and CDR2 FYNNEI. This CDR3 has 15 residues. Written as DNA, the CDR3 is TGTGCCAGCAAGGGACTAGCGGGAGTATCTGGTGAGCAGTTCTTC. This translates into CASKGLAGVSGEQFF.

This chain's CDR3 is CASSRGIQYEQFF. DNA for the CDR3: TGTGCCAGCAGCCGAGGGATACAATATGAGCAGTTCTTC. This chain links TRBV13 with TRBJ2-1; D is possibly TRBD2 (5 bases). The CDR3 has 13 residues. The V and J ends lost 5 bases and 8 bases respectively, with 13 bases between them. Looked up from germline, CDR1 is PRHDT and CDR2 is FYEKMQ (reference sequence).

Here the CDR3 reads CASRVRGSPDTQYF. CDR3 nucleotide sequence: TGCGCCAGCCGCGTGCGGGGATCCCCCGATACGCAGTATTTT. This rearrangement joins TRBV10-1 to TRBJ2-3; possible D gene TRBD2, 6 bases. Germline V CDR1 and CDR2: WNHNN, SYGVQD (reference sequence). The CDR3 spans 14 residues. V lost 8 bases and J 6 bases, leaving 18 bases between the germline ends.

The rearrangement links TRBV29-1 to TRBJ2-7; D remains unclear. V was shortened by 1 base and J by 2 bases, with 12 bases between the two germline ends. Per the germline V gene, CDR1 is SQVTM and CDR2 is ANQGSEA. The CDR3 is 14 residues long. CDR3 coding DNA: TGCAGCGTTGAAGGTGGAACAGATGCCTACGAGCAGTACTTC. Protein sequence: CSVEGGTDAYEQYF.

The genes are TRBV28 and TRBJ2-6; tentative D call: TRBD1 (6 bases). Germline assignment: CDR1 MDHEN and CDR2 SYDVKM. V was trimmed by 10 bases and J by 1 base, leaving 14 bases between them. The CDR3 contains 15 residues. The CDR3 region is CATLQGGSGANVLTF. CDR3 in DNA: TGTGCCACCCTACAGGGTGGGTCTGGGGCCAACGTCCTGACTTTC.

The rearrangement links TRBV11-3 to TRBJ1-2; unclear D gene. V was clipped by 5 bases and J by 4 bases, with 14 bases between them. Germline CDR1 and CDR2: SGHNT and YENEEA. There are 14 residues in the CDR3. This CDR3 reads CASSPSPRGYGYTF. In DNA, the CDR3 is TGTGCCAGCAGCCCCAGCCCTAGAGGCTATGGCTACACCTTC.